This TCR beta chain was identified during a study of neurological immune-mediated disorders. This clonotype was seen at least ten times. TCRdb re-analysed the 5' RACE reads in MiXCR, keeping a single row per CDR3 protein. The table has some 18,000 distinct CDR3 sequences, 7% to 8.5% seen once; the top ten hold about a sixth. Germline V CDR1 and CDR2: SGHRS, YFSETQ. CDR3 length: 20 amino acids. Germline trimming cut 4 bases from V and 0 bases from J; bases unmatched to any gene: 8. The sequence came from a woman aged 25 to 45 with HTLV-1-associated myelopathy (HAM/TSP). The J gene is TRBJ2-6, the V gene TRBV5-1; 15 bases align to TRBD2. Sequencing input: CD8+ T cells from blood. The chain's CDR3 is CASSQRGLAGGYSGANVLTF. In nucleotides, the CDR3 is TGCGCCAGCAGCCAAAGGGGACTAGCGGGGGGATACTCTGGGGCCAACGTCCTGACTTTC. The whole variable domain, filled in from reference TRBV5-1 and TRBJ2-6, reads KAGVTQTPRYLIKTRGQQVTLSCSPISGHRSVSWYQQTPGQGLQFLFEYFSETQRNKGNFPGRFSGRQFSNSRSEMNVSTLELGDSALYLCASSQRGLAGGYSGANVLTFGAGSRLTVL.